This is a list of T cell receptor beta chains from one sample in a study of T cell responses to AZD1222 COVID-19 vaccine. Produced via immunoSEQ multiplex PCR; TCRdb's table is partial and in-frame only. The sample lists around 150,000 clones, roughly nine tenths occurring once. Here the sequenced sample was peripheral blood, taken 28 days after the second AZD1222 dose. These receptors all come from an adult who received the AZD1222 COVID-19 vaccine. Each CDR3 is given with its conserved first and last residue. Each record gives: V gene, CDR3 length, clone size, J gene, D gene, CDR3 protein, CDR3 DNA. The D gene is left open where the match is weak. Some rows mark clone size as missing; the rest say once, few, many or name a class of expanded clone.

TRBV7-2	13	NA	TRBJ2-1	NA	CASTMSGYGEQFF	TGTGCCAGCACCATGTCCGGATATGGGGAGCAGTTCTTC
TRBV11-2	17	NA	TRBJ2-1	TRBD2	CASSFPRAGGSVNEQFF	TGTGCCAGCAGCTTTCCCCGCGCGGGAGGGTCGGTAAATGAGCAGTTCTTC
TRBV6-5	13	NA	TRBJ1-2	NA	CASRGGLTYGYTF	TGTGCGTCGAGGGGGGGCCTGACCTATGGCTACACCTTC
TRBV7-2	15	NA	TRBJ1-2	NA	CASSLSIQGISGYTF	TGTGCCAGCAGCTTAAGTATCCAGGGGATAAGTGGCTACACCTTC
TRBV28	15	NA	TRBJ1-1	TRBD1	CASGRQGVGDTEAFF	TGTGCCAGCGGACGACAGGGTGTGGGCGACACTGAAGCTTTCTTT
TRBV10-3	15	NA	TRBJ2-1	TRBD2	CAISESGGANNEQFF	TGTGCCATCAGTGAAAGCGGGGGGGCAAACAATGAGCAGTTCTTC
TRBV5-1	15	NA	TRBJ1-2	NA	CASSFPGVPNYGYTF	TGCGCCAGCAGCTTTCCAGGGGTTCCTAACTATGGCTACACCTTC
TRBV28	14	NA	TRBJ2-7	TRBD2	CASSLSGSGYEQCF	TGTGCCAGCAGTTTGAGCGGGAGTGGCTACGAGCAGTGCTTC
TRBV13	17	NA	TRBJ1-6	NA	CASSLEGEGSYNSPLHF	TGTGCCAGCAGCTTAGAGGGGGAAGGTTCCTATAATTCACCCCTCCACTTT
TRBV25-1	13	NA	TRBJ2-1	NA	CASSADSYNEQFF	TGTGCCAGCAGTGCTGACTCCTACAATGAGCAGTTCTTC
TRBV6-5	12	NA	TRBJ1-2	NA	CASSYDGAGYTF	TGTGCCAGCAGTTACGACGGGGCAGGCTACACCTTC
TRBV5-1	14	NA	TRBJ2-1	TRBD1	CASSFLTGDNEQFF	TGCGCCAGCAGCTTCCTGACAGGGGATAATGAGCAGTTCTTC
TRBV5-6	16	NA	TRBJ1-2	TRBD1	CASSTEDRAANYGYTF	TGTGCCAGCAGCACAGAGGACAGGGCGGCTAACTATGGCTACACCTTC
TRBV9	16	NA	TRBJ2-3	NA	CASSGSGLGFTDTQYF	TGTGCCAGCAGCGGGAGCGGGTTGGGGTTCACAGATACGCAGTATTTT
TRBV3-1/TRBV3-2	16	NA	TRBJ1-2	NA	CASSQDIGGRDYGYTF	TGTGCCAGCAGCCAAGATATAGGGGGGCGCGACTATGGCTACACCTTC
TRBV19	13	NA	TRBJ2-7	NA	CASSIRYRYEQYF	TGTGCCAGTAGTATCCGGTACCGGTACGAGCAGTACTTC
TRBV11-2	14	once	TRBJ1-5	NA	CASSLLIGDQPQHF	TGTGCCAGCAGCTTATTGATTGGGGATCAGCCCCAGCATTTT
TRBV28	13	NA	TRBJ2-7	TRBD1	CASSLTGIYEQYF	TGTGCCAGCAGTTTGACAGGGATCTACGAGCAGTACTTC
TRBV29-1	15	NA	TRBJ2-5	NA	CSARPSTGFQETQYF	TGCAGCGCCCGGCCATCAACAGGGTTTCAAGAGACCCAGTACTTC
TRBV18	17	NA	TRBJ1-5	TRBD1	CASSPDRGPISNQPQHF	TGTGCCAGCTCACCCGACAGGGGGCCTATTAGCAATCAGCCCCAGCATTTT
TRBV19	12	NA	TRBJ1-2	NA	CASSISPDGYTF	TGTGCCAGTAGTATATCCCCCGATGGCTACACCTTC
TRBV14	15	once	TRBJ2-5	TRBD2	CASSQVQASGATQYF	TGTGCCAGCAGCCAGGTACAAGCTAGCGGCGCGACCCAGTACTTC
TRBV27	11	NA	TRBJ2-7	NA	CASSSSGEQYF	TGTGCCAGCAGCTCCTCCGGCGAGCAGTACTTC
TRBV14	18	NA	TRBJ1-2	NA	CASSQEGFGQNNLYGYTF	TGTGCCAGCAGCCAAGAAGGATTCGGTCAGAATAATCTCTATGGCTACACCTTC
TRBV6-5	16	once	TRBJ2-4	NA	CASSYPGGKAKNIQYF	TGTGCCAGCAGTTACCCCGGGGGTAAAGCCAAAAACATTCAGTACTTC
TRBV13	17	NA	TRBJ2-7	NA	CASSLGGKTASSGEQYF	TGTGCCAGCAGCTTAGGAGGTAAAACCGCCTCCTCGGGCGAGCAGTACTTC
TRBV5-1	18	NA	TRBJ2-1	TRBD2	CASSLAGLAGENYNEQFF	TGCGCCAGCAGCTTGGCGGGACTAGCGGGAGAAAACTACAATGAGCAGTTCTTC
TRBV2	14	NA	TRBJ1-5	NA	CASSESSFRQPQHF	TGTGCCAGCAGTGAATCCTCGTTTAGACAGCCCCAGCATTTT